A selection of T cell receptor beta chains follows, all from one sample in a study of cytomegalovirus exposure and HLA in healthy donors. Method: immunoSEQ multiplex PCR; TCRdb's copy keeps in-frame clones and lacks some. The sample includes tens of thousands of clones, 90% to 95% of them seen just once. Source material: PBMCs. The receptors shown here come from a man aged 18-30 years in good health and CMV-seropositive. The CDR3 runs from the conserved cysteine through the conserved F or W. D genes are given only for firm matches. Expanded clones get a size class; other rows say once, few or many, or leave the size out.

j_call: TRBJ2-4
d_call: .
clone_size: .
v_call: TRBV5-1
cdr3_aa: CASSGGFAGNIQYF
cdr3_nt: TGCGCCAGCAGTGGGGGGTTTGCGGGAAACATTCAGTACTTC

j_call: TRBJ2-7
d_call: TRBD1
clone_size: .
v_call: TRBV11-3
cdr3_aa: CASSPRQGYSYEQYF
cdr3_nt: TGTGCCAGCAGCCCCAGACAGGGCTACTCCTACGAGCAGTACTTC

j_call: TRBJ2-3
d_call: .
clone_size: .
v_call: TRBV29-1
cdr3_aa: CSVVVARGTDTQYF
cdr3_nt: TGCAGCGTTGTGGTGGCCAGGGGCACAGATACGCAGTATTTT

j_call: TRBJ2-1
d_call: TRBD1
clone_size: .
v_call: TRBV28
cdr3_aa: CASAVTPQGDEQFF
cdr3_nt: TGTGCCAGCGCGGTGACCCCCCAGGGGGATGAGCAGTTCTTC

j_call: TRBJ2-7
d_call: TRBD2
clone_size: once
v_call: TRBV7-8
cdr3_aa: CASSPSGGRGFYEQYF
cdr3_nt: TGTGCCAGCAGCCCCTCGGGCGGGAGGGGTTTTTACGAGCAGTACTTC

j_call: TRBJ2-5
d_call: .
clone_size: .
v_call: TRBV6-5
cdr3_aa: CASSYGQETQYF
cdr3_nt: TGTGCCAGCAGTTACGGGCAGGAGACCCAGTACTTC

j_call: TRBJ2-7
d_call: TRBD1
clone_size: .
v_call: TRBV6-5
cdr3_aa: CASRRDRVHEQYF
cdr3_nt: TGTGCCAGCCGAAGGGACAGGGTCCACGAGCAGTACTTC

j_call: TRBJ1-5
d_call: .
clone_size: .
v_call: TRBV6-5
cdr3_aa: CASSYGGSQPQHF
cdr3_nt: TGTGCCAGCAGTTACGGGGGGAGTCAGCCCCAGCATTTT

j_call: TRBJ2-1
d_call: TRBD2
clone_size: .
v_call: TRBV30
cdr3_aa: CAWNSGAYNEQFF
cdr3_nt: TGTGCCTGGAATAGCGGGGCTTACAATGAGCAGTTCTTC

j_call: TRBJ2-7
d_call: TRBD1
clone_size: .
v_call: TRBV29-1
cdr3_aa: CSVKYSGTVVEQYF
cdr3_nt: TGCAGCGTTAAATACTCCGGGACAGTGGTCGAGCAGTACTTC

j_call: TRBJ1-5
d_call: .
clone_size: once
v_call: TRBV11-2
cdr3_aa: CASSAEPYSNQPQHF
cdr3_nt: TGTGCCAGCAGCGCCGAGCCCTATAGCAATCAGCCCCAGCATTTT

j_call: TRBJ2-5
d_call: TRBD2
clone_size: few
v_call: TRBV5-1
cdr3_aa: CASRQEAGGQETQYF
cdr3_nt: TGCGCCAGCAGGCAAGAAGCGGGAGGTCAAGAGACCCAGTACTTC

j_call: TRBJ2-7
d_call: TRBD2
clone_size: .
v_call: TRBV14
cdr3_aa: CASSLGGSLDEQYF
cdr3_nt: TGTGCCAGCAGCCTTGGCGGGAGTTTAGACGAGCAGTACTTC

j_call: TRBJ2-5
d_call: .
clone_size: .
v_call: TRBV5-4
cdr3_aa: CASSPRGGETQYF
cdr3_nt: TGTGCCAGCAGCCCGAGGGGGGGGGAGACCCAGTACTTC

j_call: TRBJ2-5
d_call: .
clone_size: .
v_call: TRBV13
cdr3_aa: CASSLGRWGLETQYF
cdr3_nt: TGTGCCAGCAGCTTAGGCCGGTGGGGGCTAGAGACCCAGTACTTC

j_call: TRBJ1-1
d_call: .
clone_size: .
v_call: TRBV19
cdr3_aa: CASNRGFTEAFF
cdr3_nt: TGTGCCAGTAATAGGGGGTTCACTGAAGCTTTCTTT

j_call: TRBJ1-2
d_call: .
clone_size: .
v_call: TRBV28
cdr3_aa: CASREGGYGYTF
cdr3_nt: TGTGCCAGCAGGGAGGGAGGATATGGCTACACCTTC

j_call: TRBJ1-1
d_call: .
clone_size: .
v_call: TRBV6-1
cdr3_aa: CASIREQINTEAFF
cdr3_nt: TGTGCCAGCATCCGGGAACAGATTAACACTGAAGCTTTCTTT

j_call: TRBJ1-1
d_call: TRBD1
clone_size: .
v_call: TRBV6-1
cdr3_aa: CASRKDRPLNTEAFF
cdr3_nt: TGTGCCAGCAGGAAGGACAGGCCCCTGAACACTGAAGCTTTCTTT

j_call: TRBJ2-5
d_call: .
clone_size: .
v_call: TRBV10-1
cdr3_aa: CASRRVERQETQYF
cdr3_nt: TGCGCCAGTAGACGGGTTGAGAGGCAAGAGACCCAGTACTTC

j_call: TRBJ2-5
d_call: TRBD2
clone_size: few
v_call: TRBV15
cdr3_aa: CATSKAPGLAGTYFQETQYF
cdr3_nt: TGTGCCACCAGCAAGGCCCCGGGACTAGCGGGCACGTACTTCCAAGAGACCCAGTACTTC

j_call: TRBJ2-7
d_call: .
clone_size: .
v_call: TRBV11-2
cdr3_aa: CASSLVRDSSYEQYF
cdr3_nt: TGTGCCAGCAGCTTAGTACGTGATAGCTCCTACGAGCAGTACTTC

j_call: TRBJ2-3
d_call: TRBD2
clone_size: .
v_call: TRBV9
cdr3_aa: CASSVGGYTDTQYF
cdr3_nt: TGTGCCAGCAGCGTGGGGGGGTACACAGATACGCAGTATTTT

j_call: TRBJ2-3
d_call: TRBD1
clone_size: .
v_call: TRBV9
cdr3_aa: CASSILGTASTDTQYF
cdr3_nt: TGTGCCAGCAGCATCTTGGGGACAGCTAGCACAGATACGCAGTATTTT

j_call: TRBJ2-3
d_call: TRBD2
clone_size: once
v_call: TRBV19
cdr3_aa: CASSSQLADWSTDTQYF
cdr3_nt: TGTGCCAGTAGTTCTCAACTAGCGGACTGGAGCACAGATACGCAGTATTTT

j_call: TRBJ2-3
d_call: .
clone_size: .
v_call: TRBV19
cdr3_aa: CASSIVRGYGTDTQYF
cdr3_nt: TGTGCCAGTAGTATAGTAAGGGGTTATGGCACAGATACGCAGTATTTT

j_call: TRBJ2-7
d_call: TRBD2
clone_size: .
v_call: TRBV2
cdr3_aa: CASRSGGLAAEQYF
cdr3_nt: TGTGCCAGCAGATCAGGGGGACTAGCGGCCGAGCAGTACTTC

j_call: TRBJ2-1
d_call: .
clone_size: .
v_call: TRBV11-3
cdr3_aa: CASSLGDWNVNNEQFF
cdr3_nt: TGTGCCAGCAGCCTTGGGGACTGGAATGTAAACAATGAGCAGTTCTTC